This T cell receptor beta chain was obtained from a study of CD8+ T cells in alopecia areata (dated by TCRdb to 2016 to 2018). With respect to the entire study: The treated patients took part in an open-label pilot trial in which moderate-to-severe alopecia areata was treated with oral tofacitinib at 5 to 10 mg twice daily. High-throughput TCRbeta sequencing was used to examine T cell clonal expansion in alopecia areata in both the C3H/HeJ mouse model and human patients. Patients received tofacitinib for 6 to 18 months and were then followed off drug for 6 months to check for delayed response and recurrence. RNA was extracted with the PAXgene miRNA kit for fixed scalp, the miRNeasy kit for PBMCs, and the RNeasy kit for mouse skin. Patients on tofacitinib were biopsied at baseline and after 4 and 24 weeks of treatment, and several of the patients also had a later scalp biopsy. Clonality in the scalp was compared among normal scalp (n=4), patchy alopecia areata scalp (n=8), and alopecia totalis/universalis scalp (n=8). Human TCRbeta sequencing covered scalp tissue and sorted CD4+ and CD8+ peripheral blood T cells from patchy and totalis/universalis alopecia areata patients and healthy controls. TCRbeta CDR3 regions were amplified by immunoSEQ multiplex PCR using 35 Vbeta forward and 13 Jbeta reverse primers. In treated patients, disease severity was measured using the SALT score, which gives the percentage of scalp surface area affected.

Library creation used the immunoSEQ multiplex PCR assay. To provide template for TCR sequencing, every sample had RNA extracted and reverse transcribed into cDNA. First-strand cDNA was synthesized with SuperScript III using a 2:1 mix of oligo-dT and random hexamers. A synthetic immune receptor repertoire was used to gauge amplification bias, and whatever bias remained was removed computationally. From the authors' description of their analysis: Raw reads were preprocessed to remove errors, and CDR3 was defined according to IMGT conventions as the region from the conserved cysteine to phenylalanine. Clonality was computed as 1 minus the Shannon entropy, with the entropy normalized by log2 of the number of productive unique TCRs. Scalp TCRbeta sequences were cross-referenced with sorted blood CD4 and CD8 repertoires so that the CD4 or CD8 identity of scalp clones could be inferred. The source is immuneACCESS, and TCRdb retained only in-frame sequences with V and J called. Part of the clones is not carried over; for the studies checked, unresolved V genes explain less than half of this, and the remainder is unexplained. The V and J calls and clone size were taken over from that table, and D and trimming were inferred from the DNA. The sample contains some 220,000 clones, less than 75% of them found a single time. The top ten clonotypes cover around 1.5% of the sample.

The CDR3 covers 11 residues, taking in both the cysteine and the phenylalanine. Left in the record is the CDR3 DNA by itself, 33 bases read in frame from the first base. Here V drops 7 bases and J drops 7 bases, and the junction holds 0 bases not matched to any gene. CDR1 is given as MNHEY and CDR2 as SMNVEV, both from the germline V gene (reference sequence). Beyond this particular receptor, the publication reports: TCR sequences shared between patients were less clear than in mice, possibly partly because of HLA diversity in the patient population. Lesional scalp, especially in alopecia totalis/universalis, showed higher clonality and more expanded CD8+ clones than normal scalp, suggesting antigenic drive. Scalp TCR repertoire analysis is complicated because resident alphabeta T cells in normal human skin are also sequenced, whereas mouse skin is dominated by gammadelta T cells. During tofacitinib treatment, many expanded lesional clones stuck around in both scalp and blood, and this persistence may partly explain why relapse happens after treatment is stopped. Because the treated cohort was small and had only one nonresponder, larger studies are needed to examine links between baseline CD8+ expansion and response. Tofacitinib significantly lowered scalp clonality and the number of expanded CD8+ clones among the top 100 scalp clones.

In regard to this clone: Its recognized antigen is unknown. Per-base qualities were not stored, and no clone one base away is much larger.

In the paper's terms, the time point label means: 4 weeks on oral tofacitinib. The treatment or condition label for this specimen denotes: oral pan-JAK inhibitor, 5-10 mg twice daily. Lesional scalp punch biopsies and peripheral blood were obtained from alopecia areata patients. After PBMCs were isolated by density centrifugation and stained for CD3, CD4 and CD8, a FACSAria was used to sort CD4+ and CD8+ T cells. The TCR originated in a human donor with alopecia areata. This sample comprised CD4+ T cells sorted from blood, obtained at week 4, from a patient treated with tofacitinib. This receptor chain uses TRBV27 and TRBJ2-2, and 7 bases in between align with TRBD1. Here the CDR3 is given as CASTGGGELFF. The DNA sequence is TGTGCCAGCACAGGGGGCGGGGAGCTGTTTTTT.